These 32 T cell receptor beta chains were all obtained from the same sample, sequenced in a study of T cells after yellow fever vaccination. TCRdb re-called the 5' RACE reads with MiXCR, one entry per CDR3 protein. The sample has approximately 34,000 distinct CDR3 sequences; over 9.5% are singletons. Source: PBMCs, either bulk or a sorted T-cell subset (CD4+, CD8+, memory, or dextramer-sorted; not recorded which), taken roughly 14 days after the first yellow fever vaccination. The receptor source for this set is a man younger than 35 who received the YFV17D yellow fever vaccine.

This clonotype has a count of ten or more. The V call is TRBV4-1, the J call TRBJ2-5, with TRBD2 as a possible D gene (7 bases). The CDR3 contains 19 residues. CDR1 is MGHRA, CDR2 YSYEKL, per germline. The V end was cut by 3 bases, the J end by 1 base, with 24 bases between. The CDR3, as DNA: TGCGCCAGCAGCCACCCCGGGCTTAGGGGGGGGGCGTTCCAAGAGACCCAGTACTTC. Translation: CASSHPGLRGGAFQETQYF.

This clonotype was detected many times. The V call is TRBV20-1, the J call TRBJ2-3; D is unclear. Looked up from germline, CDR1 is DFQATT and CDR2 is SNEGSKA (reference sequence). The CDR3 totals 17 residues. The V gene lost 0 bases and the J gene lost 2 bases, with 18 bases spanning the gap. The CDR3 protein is CSARDLAYPLNTDTQYF. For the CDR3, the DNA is TGCAGTGCTAGAGATCTGGCTTATCCTCTGAACACAGATACGCAGTATTTT.

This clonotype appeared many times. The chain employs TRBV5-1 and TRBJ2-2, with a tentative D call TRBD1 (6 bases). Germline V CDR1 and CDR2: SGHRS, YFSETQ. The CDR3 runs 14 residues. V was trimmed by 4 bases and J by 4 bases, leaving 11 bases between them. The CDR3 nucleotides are TGCGCCAGCAGCGATGGACAGACCACCGGGGAGCTGTTTTTT. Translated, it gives CASSDGQTTGELFF.

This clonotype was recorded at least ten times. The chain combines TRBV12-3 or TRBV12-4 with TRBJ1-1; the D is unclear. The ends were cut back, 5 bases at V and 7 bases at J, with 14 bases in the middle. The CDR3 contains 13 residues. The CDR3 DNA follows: TGTGCCAGCAGTCAAACGGAAGCAAGTGAAGCTTTCTTT. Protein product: CASSQTEASEAFF.

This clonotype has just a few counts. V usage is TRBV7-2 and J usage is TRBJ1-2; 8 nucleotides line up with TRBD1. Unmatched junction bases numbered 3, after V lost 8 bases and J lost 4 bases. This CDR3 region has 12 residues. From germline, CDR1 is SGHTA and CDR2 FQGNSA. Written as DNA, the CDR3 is TGTGCCAGCGGAGGACAGGGCTATGGCTACACCTTC. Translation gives CASGGQGYGYTF.

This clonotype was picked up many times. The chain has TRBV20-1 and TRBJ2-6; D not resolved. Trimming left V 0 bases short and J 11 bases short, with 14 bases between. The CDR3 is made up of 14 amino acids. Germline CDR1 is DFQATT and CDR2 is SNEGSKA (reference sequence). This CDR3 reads CSARDQSSSDVLTF. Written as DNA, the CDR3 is TGCAGTGCTAGAGATCAGAGCTCATCGGACGTCCTGACTTTC.

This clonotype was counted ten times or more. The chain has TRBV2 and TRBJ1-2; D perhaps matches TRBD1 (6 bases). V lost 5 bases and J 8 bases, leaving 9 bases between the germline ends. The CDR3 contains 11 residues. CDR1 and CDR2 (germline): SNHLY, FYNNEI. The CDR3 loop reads CASSTGYGYTF. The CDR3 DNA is TGTGCCAGCAGTACAGGGTACGGCTACACCTTC.

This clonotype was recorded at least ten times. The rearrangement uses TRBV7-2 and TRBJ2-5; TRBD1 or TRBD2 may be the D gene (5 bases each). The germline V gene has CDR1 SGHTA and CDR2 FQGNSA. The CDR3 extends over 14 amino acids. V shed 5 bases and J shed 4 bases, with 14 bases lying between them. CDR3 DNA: TGTGCCAGCAGCAAAGCCAGGGCGGGAGAGACCCAGTACTTC. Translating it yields CASSKARAGETQYF.

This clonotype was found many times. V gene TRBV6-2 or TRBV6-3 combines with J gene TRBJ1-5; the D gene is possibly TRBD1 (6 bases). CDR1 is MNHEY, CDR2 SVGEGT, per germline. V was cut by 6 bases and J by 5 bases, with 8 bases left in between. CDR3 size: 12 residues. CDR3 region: CASSKGDQPQHF. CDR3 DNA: TGTGCCAGCAGCAAGGGGGATCAGCCCCAGCATTTT.

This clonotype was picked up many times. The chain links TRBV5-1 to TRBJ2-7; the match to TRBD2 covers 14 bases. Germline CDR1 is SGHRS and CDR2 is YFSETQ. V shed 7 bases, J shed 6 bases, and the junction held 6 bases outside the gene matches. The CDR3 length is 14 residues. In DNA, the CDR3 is TGCGCCAGCCGAACCGGACTAGCGGGGGGCGAGCAGTACTTC. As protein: CASRTGLAGGEQYF.

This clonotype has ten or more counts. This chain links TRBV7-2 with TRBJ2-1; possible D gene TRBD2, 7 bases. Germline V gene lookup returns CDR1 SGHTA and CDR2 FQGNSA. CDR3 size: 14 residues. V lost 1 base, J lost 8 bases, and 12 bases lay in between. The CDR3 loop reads CASSLGRGAHEQFF. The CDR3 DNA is TGTGCCAGCAGCTTAGGTCGGGGGGCGCATGAGCAGTTCTTC.

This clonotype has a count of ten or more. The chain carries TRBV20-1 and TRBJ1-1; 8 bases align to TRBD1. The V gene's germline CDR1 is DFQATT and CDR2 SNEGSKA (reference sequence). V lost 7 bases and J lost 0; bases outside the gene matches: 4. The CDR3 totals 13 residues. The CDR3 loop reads CSGTGSLNTEAFF. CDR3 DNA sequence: TGCAGTGGGACAGGGTCCTTGAACACTGAAGCTTTCTTT.

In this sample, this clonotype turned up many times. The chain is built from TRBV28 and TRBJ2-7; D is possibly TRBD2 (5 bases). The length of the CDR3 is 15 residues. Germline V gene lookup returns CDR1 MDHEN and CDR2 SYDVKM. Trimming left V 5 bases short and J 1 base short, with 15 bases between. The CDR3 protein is CASSTIREYSYEQYV. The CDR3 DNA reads TGTGCCAGCAGTACAATCCGGGAATATTCCTACGAGCAGTACGTC.

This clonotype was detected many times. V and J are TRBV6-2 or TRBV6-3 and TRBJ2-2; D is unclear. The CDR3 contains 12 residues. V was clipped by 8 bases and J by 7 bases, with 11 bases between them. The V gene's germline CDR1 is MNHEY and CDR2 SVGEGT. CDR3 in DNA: TGTGCCAGCGGCAATAATTACGGGGAGCTGTTTTTT. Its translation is CASGNNYGELFF.

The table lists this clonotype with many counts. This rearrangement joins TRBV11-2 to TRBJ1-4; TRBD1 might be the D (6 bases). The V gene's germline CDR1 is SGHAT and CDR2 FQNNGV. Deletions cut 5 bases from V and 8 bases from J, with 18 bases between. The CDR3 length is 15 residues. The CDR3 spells CASSRTRGINEKLFF. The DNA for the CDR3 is TGTGCCAGCAGCCGTACCAGGGGAATTAACGAAAAACTGTTTTTT.

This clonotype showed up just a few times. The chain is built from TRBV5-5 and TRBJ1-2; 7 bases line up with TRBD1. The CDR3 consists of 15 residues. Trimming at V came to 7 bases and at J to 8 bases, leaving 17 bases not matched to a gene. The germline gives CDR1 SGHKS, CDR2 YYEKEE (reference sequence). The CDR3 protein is CASHTTSDRVRGYTF. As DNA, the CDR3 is TGTGCCAGCCATACTACATCAGACAGGGTTCGGGGCTACACCTTC.

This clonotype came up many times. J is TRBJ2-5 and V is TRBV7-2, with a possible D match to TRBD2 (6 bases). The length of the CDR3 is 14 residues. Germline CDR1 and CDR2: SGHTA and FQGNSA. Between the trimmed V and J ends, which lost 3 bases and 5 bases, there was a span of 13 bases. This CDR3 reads CASSFAWTTETQYF. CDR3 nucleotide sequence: TGTGCCAGCAGCTTTGCGTGGACTACGGAGACCCAGTACTTC.

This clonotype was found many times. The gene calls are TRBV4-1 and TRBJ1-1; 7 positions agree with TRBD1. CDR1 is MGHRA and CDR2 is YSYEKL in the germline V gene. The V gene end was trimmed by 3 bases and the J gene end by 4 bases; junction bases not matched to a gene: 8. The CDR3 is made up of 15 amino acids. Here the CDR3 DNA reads TGCGCCAGCAGCCACCCTGACAGGGCTGGCACTGAAGCTTTCTTT. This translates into CASSHPDRAGTEAFF.

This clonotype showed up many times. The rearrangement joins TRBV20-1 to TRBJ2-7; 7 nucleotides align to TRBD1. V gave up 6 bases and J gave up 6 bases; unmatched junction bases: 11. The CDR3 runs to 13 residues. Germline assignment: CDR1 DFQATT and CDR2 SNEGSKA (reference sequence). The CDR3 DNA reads TGCAGTGCCCCGAGACAGGGTCTCGTCGAGCAGTACGTC. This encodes CSAPRQGLVEQYV.

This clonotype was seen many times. The CDR3: CAISGASTSEQYV. CDR3 DNA sequence: TGTGCCATTTCAGGCGCCTCTACCTCCGAGCAGTACGTC. The V call is TRBV10-3, the J call TRBJ2-7; D gene unclear. V was pared by 9 bases and J by 6 bases, with 18 bases between. The CDR3 is 13 residues long. The germline V gene has CDR1 ENHRY and CDR2 SYGVKD.

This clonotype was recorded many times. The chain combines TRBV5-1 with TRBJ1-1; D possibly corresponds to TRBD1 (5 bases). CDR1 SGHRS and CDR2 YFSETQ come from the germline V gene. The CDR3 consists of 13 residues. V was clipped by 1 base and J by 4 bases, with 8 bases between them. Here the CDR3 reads CASSLKGTTEAFF. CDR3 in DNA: TGCGCCAGCAGCTTGAAAGGGACCACTGAAGCTTTCTTT.

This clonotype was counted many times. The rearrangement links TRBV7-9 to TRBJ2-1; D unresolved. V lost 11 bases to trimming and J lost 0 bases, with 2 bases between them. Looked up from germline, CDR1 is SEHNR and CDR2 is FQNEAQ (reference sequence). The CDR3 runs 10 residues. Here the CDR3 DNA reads TGTGCCGGCTCCTACAATGAGCAGTTCTTC. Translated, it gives CAGSYNEQFF.

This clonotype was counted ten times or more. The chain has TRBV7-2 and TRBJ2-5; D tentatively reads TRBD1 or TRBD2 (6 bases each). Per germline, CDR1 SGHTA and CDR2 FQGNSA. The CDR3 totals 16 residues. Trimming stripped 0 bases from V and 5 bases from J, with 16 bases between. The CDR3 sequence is CASSLAGGGVKETQYF. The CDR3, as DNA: TGTGCCAGCAGCTTAGCCGGGGGCGGGGTTAAGGAGACCCAGTACTTC. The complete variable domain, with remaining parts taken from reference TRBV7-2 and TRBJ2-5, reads GAGVSQSPSNKVTEKGKDVELRCDPISGHTALYWYRQSLGQGLEFLIYFQGNSAPDKSGLPSDRFSAERTGGSVSTLTIQRTQQEDSAVYLCASSLAGGGVKETQYFGPGTRLLVL.

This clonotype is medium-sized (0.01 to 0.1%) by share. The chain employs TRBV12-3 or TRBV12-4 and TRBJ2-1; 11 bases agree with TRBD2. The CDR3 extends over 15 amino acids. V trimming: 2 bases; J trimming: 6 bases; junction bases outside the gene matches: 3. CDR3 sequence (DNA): TGTGCCAGCAGTTTAATAGCGGGGGGGCGCAATGAGCAGTTCTTC. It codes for CASSLIAGGRNEQFF.

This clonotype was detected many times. CDR3 protein: CSVEGGQNTEAFF. In DNA form, the CDR3 reads TGCAGCGTTGAAGGGGGCCAGAACACTGAAGCTTTCTTT. This chain links TRBV29-1 with TRBJ1-1, with D perhaps matching TRBD1 (5 bases). The germline CDR1 and CDR2 sequences are SQVTM and ANQGSEA. The germline V and J ends were trimmed by 1 base and 1 base, with 7 bases remaining between them. The CDR3 spans 13 residues.

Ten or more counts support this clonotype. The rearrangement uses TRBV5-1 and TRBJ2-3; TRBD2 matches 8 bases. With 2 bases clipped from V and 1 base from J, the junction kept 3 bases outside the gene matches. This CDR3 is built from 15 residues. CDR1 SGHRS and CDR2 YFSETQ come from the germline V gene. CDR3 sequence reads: CASSFQAGGTDTQYF. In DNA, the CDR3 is TGCGCCAGCAGCTTCCAAGCGGGGGGCACAGATACGCAGTATTTT.

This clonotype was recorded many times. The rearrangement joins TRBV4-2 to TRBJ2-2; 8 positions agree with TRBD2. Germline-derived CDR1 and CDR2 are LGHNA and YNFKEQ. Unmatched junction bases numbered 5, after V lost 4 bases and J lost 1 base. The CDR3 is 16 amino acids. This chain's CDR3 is CASSPLSGGNTGELFF. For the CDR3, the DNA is TGTGCCAGCAGCCCTCTCAGCGGGGGGAACACCGGGGAGCTGTTTTTT.

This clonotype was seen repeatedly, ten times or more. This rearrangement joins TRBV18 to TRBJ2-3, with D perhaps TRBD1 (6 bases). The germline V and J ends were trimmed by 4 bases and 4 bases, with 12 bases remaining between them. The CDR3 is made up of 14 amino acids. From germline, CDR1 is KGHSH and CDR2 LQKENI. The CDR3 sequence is CASSLRTAPDTQYF. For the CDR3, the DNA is TGTGCCAGCTCACTCCGGACAGCTCCAGATACGCAGTATTTT.

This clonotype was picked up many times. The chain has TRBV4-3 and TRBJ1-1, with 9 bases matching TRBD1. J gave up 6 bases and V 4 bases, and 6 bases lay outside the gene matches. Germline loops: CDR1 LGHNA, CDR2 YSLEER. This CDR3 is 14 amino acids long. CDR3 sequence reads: CASSPDRGKPEAFF. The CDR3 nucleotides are TGCGCCAGCAGCCCGGACAGGGGAAAACCTGAAGCTTTCTTT.

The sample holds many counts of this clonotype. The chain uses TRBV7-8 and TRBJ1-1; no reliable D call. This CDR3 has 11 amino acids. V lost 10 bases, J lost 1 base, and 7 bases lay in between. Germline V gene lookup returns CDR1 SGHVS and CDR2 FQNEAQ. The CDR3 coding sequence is TGTGCCACCTCTACGAACACTGAAGCTTTCTTT. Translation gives CATSTNTEAFF.

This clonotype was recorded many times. CDR3 nucleotides: TGTGCCAGCAGCCCGGACAGTAACACTGAAGCTTTCTTT. This encodes CASSPDSNTEAFF. The J gene is TRBJ1-1, the V gene TRBV7-2; possibly TRBD1 for D (6 bases). Germline V gene sequence: CDR1 SGHTA, CDR2 FQGNSA. Trimming shortened V by 5 bases and J by 2 bases, and 9 bases separated the two germline ends. The CDR3 runs 13 residues.

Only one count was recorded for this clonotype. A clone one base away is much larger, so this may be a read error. In DNA, the CDR3 is TGTGCCTGGAGTAGTGGGACAGGGTCGGATGAAAAACTGTTTTTT. Its translation is CAWSSGTGSDEKLFF. The chain carries TRBV30 and TRBJ1-4; 9 positions agree with TRBD1. Germline trimming cut 2 bases from V and 6 bases from J; bases unmatched to any gene: 7. There are 15 residues in the CDR3. Germline V gives CDR1 GTSNPN, CDR2 SVGIG (reference sequence). Full variable domain (remainder filled in from reference TRBV30 and TRBJ1-4): SQTIHQWPATLVQPVGSPLSLECTVEGTSNPNLYWYRQAAGRGLQLLFYSVGIGQISSEVPQNLSASRPQDRQFILSSKKLLLSDSGFYLCAWSSGTGSDEKLFFGSGTQLSVL.